Presented here are 27 T cell receptor beta chains from one specimen sequenced in a study of vaccination effects on CD4 cells after COVID-19. Their antigens remain unidentified. In the ViraFEST assay, antigen-specific CD4+ clonotypes were identified by expansion after peptide-pool stimulation. It was after 10 days of culture that CD4+ T cells were isolated. Two-dose BNT162b2 or mRNA-1273 vaccination was given to participants. The protocol was immunoSEQ multiplex PCR, while the TCRdb copy is restricted to in-frame clones and leaves out a portion. The sample lists tens of thousands of clones, 74% occurring once. This specimen consisted of CD4+ T cells from PBMCs cultured with HCoV-229E spike peptides, obtained after COVID-19 vaccination. These receptors came from a human donor who received a COVID-19 vaccine.

The gene calls are TRBV5-1 and TRBJ1-2, with 9 nucleotides matching TRBD1. There are 16 residues in the CDR3. Germline V gene data show CDR1 as SGHRS and CDR2 as YFSETQ. Losses at the gene ends were 6 bases for V and 4 bases for J; bases not matched to a gene: 13. CDR3 coding DNA: TGCGCCAGCACCGTGAACCCACAGGGGGCGGGCTATGGCTACACCTTC. This codes for CASTVNPQGAGYGYTF.

This chain connects TRBV18 to TRBJ1-2, with D hard to call. CDR3 size: 15 residues. V lost 4 bases to trimming and J lost 6 bases, with 18 bases between them. CDR1 is KGHSH and CDR2 is LQKENI in the germline V gene. The CDR3 DNA sequence: TGTGCCAGCTCACTCAACGGGTCTGGGAGAGATGGCTACACCTTC. Its protein product is CASSLNGSGRDGYTF.

The chain carries TRBV10-2 and TRBJ2-1; a weak D match, TRBD2 (5 bases). The germline V and J ends were trimmed by 0 bases and 1 base, with 13 bases remaining between them. Germline V gene data show CDR1 as WSHSY and CDR2 as SAAADI. CDR3 length: 17 residues. CDR3 nucleotides: TGCGCCAGCAGTGAGTCGACTCTAGCCGGATCCTACAATGAGCAGTTCTTC. Its translation is CASSESTLAGSYNEQFF.

J is TRBJ1-6 and V is TRBV7-9; 7 bases fit TRBD1. The CDR3 loop spans 14 amino acids. Looked up from germline, CDR1 is SEHNR and CDR2 is FQNEAQ (reference sequence). V dropped 3 bases and J dropped 7; count of bases not matched to a gene: 3. CDR3 in DNA: TGTGCCAGCAGCTTGAGGGGGCTGAATTCACCCCTCCACTTT. Its protein product is CASSLRGLNSPLHF.

The chain links TRBV9 to TRBJ2-7; D is uncertain. This CDR3 is built from 15 residues. The ends were cut back, 0 bases at V and 2 bases at J, with 12 bases in the middle. CDR1 and CDR2 (germline): SGDLS, YYNGEE. CDR3 amino acids: CASSVVPDTTYEQYV. The CDR3 coding sequence is TGTGCCAGCAGCGTAGTCCCCGACACCACCTACGAGCAGTACGTC.

The V call is TRBV11-3, the J call TRBJ2-3; no firm D call. CDR3 length: 15 residues. The V gene's germline CDR1 is SGHNT and CDR2 YENEEA. With 1 base removed from V and 0 bases from J, the gap between germline ends came to 8 bases. Here the CDR3 reads CASSLGKLSTDTQYF. DNA of the CDR3: TGTGCCAGCAGCTTAGGTAAGCTGAGCACAGATACGCAGTATTTT.

This clone was counted only a few times. The chain is built from TRBV10-2 and TRBJ2-2; D could derive from TRBD1 or TRBD2 (5 bases each). The V end lost 9 bases, the J end lost 0 bases, and 14 bases lay between the germline ends. CDR1 WSHSY and CDR2 SAAADI come from the germline V gene. The CDR3 has 15 amino acids. The DNA for the CDR3 is TGCGCCAGTAAGGGACGGACCACGAACACCGGGGAGCTGTTTTTT. Translation: CASKGRTTNTGELFF.

The table lists this clone with a count of one. The chain uses TRBV6-5 and TRBJ2-7, with D perhaps given as TRBD1 or TRBD2 (7 bases each). The CDR3 sequence is 15 residues long. The germline V gene has CDR1 MNHEY and CDR2 SVGAGI. V was pared by 6 bases and J by 2 bases, with 17 bases between. The CDR3 is CASSRGAGQTYEQYV. The CDR3 nucleotides are TGTGCCAGCAGCCGGGGGGCGGGACAGACCTACGAGCAGTACGTC.

Only a few counts were recorded for this clone. The chain links TRBV6-5 to TRBJ1-2, with a tentative D call TRBD1 (5 bases). V dropped 8 bases and J dropped 5 bases, with 15 bases sitting between them. The CDR3 is 13 residues long. Germline lookup yields CDR1 MNHEY and CDR2 SVGAGI. The CDR3 DNA follows: TGTGCCAGCGCCTCACAGGTATATTATGGCTACACCTTC. It translates to CASASQVYYGYTF.

The rearrangement uses TRBV6-5 and TRBJ2-7; D is undetermined. The V gene's germline CDR1 is MNHEY and CDR2 SVGAGI. The ends were cut back, 4 bases at V and 7 bases at J, with 14 bases in the middle. CDR3 length equals 13 residues. The CDR3 sequence: CASSLDRVEEQYV. The CDR3 bases are TGTGCCAGCAGTTTGGATAGGGTCGAGGAGCAGTACGTC.

DNA of the CDR3: TGTGCCAGCAGCGCCCAGGGGGGAAGGAGTGAGACCCAGTACTTC. It specifies CASSAQGGRSETQYF. The V call is TRBV7-3, the J call TRBJ2-5; tentative D call: TRBD1 (7 bases). This CDR3 comprises 15 residues. Trimming took 5 bases from V and 5 from J, leaving 18 bases between them. Germline CDR1 and CDR2: SGHTA and FQGTGA.

This sequence joins TRBV6-6 and TRBJ2-7; 9 nucleotides line up with TRBD1. J gave up 1 base and V 1 base, and 5 bases lay outside the gene matches. CDR3 length: 16 amino acids. The V gene's germline CDR1 is MNHNY and CDR2 SVGAGI (reference sequence). CDR3 protein: CASSYLGQGRSYEQYV. For the CDR3, the DNA is TGTGCCAGCAGTTACTTGGGACAGGGTAGGTCCTACGAGCAGTACGTC.

The genes are TRBV5-1 and TRBJ2-3; 7 nucleotides align to TRBD2. Germline values: CDR1 SGHRS, CDR2 YFSETQ. The V gene end was trimmed by 0 bases and the J gene end by 6 bases; junction bases not matched to a gene: 1. The CDR3 covers 13 residues. Written as DNA, the CDR3 is TGCGCCAGCAGCTTGGGGGAGGGGGATACGCAGTATTTT. Its translation is CASSLGEGDTQYF.

This clone has just one count. This sequence joins TRBV3-1 (or the pseudogene TRBV3-2) and TRBJ2-3, with TRBD2 identical over 12 bases. Germline V gene sequence: CDR1 LGHDT, CDR2 YNNKEL (reference sequence). This CDR3 has 15 residues. The junction had 1 base not matched to a gene; V was cut back by 4 bases and J by 2 bases. CDR3: CASSRLAGVTDTQYF. The DNA of the CDR3 is TGTGCCAGCAGCCGACTAGCGGGGGTCACAGATACGCAGTATTTT.

The chain couples TRBV5-1 to TRBJ1-1; no firm D call. The CDR3 has 13 amino acids. Trimming cost V 5 bases and J 0 bases, with 8 bases left between them. From germline, CDR1 is SGHRS and CDR2 YFSETQ. In nucleotides, the CDR3 is TGCGCCAGCAGTCCCCAGGTGAACACTGAAGCTTTCTTT. Its protein is CASSPQVNTEAFF.

The genes are TRBV9 and TRBJ1-1; D not certain. V dropped 0 bases and J dropped 3 bases, with 12 bases sitting between them. Germline CDR1 SGDLS, CDR2 YYNGEE. This CDR3 contains 15 residues. The CDR3 loop reads CASSVGPNRDTEAFF. CDR3 DNA sequence: TGTGCCAGCAGCGTAGGGCCGAATAGGGACACTGAAGCTTTCTTT.

This clone was seen more than once but under ten times. The genes are TRBV6-5 and TRBJ1-2; D call uncertain. The CDR3 has 14 amino acids. V shed 6 bases and J shed 2 bases, with 13 bases lying between them. CDR1 and CDR2 (germline): MNHEY, SVGAGI. In nucleotides, the CDR3 is TGTGCCAGCAGCCGCTTTGGGCCGAACTATGGCTACACCTTC. This encodes CASSRFGPNYGYTF.

This chain uses TRBV29-1 with TRBJ1-1; D is uncertain. The CDR3 consists of 12 residues. Germline values: CDR1 SQVTM, CDR2 ANQGSEA. V was shortened by 8 bases and J by 4 bases, with 14 bases between the two germline ends. Here the CDR3 reads CSLSRVSTEAFF. CDR3 in DNA: TGCAGCCTCAGTCGGGTGAGCACTGAAGCTTTCTTT.

The V gene is TRBV5-6, the J gene TRBJ1-2; D gene ambiguous. Deletions cut 1 base from V and 4 bases from J, with 14 bases between. CDR3 size: 15 residues. Germline V gives CDR1 SGHDT, CDR2 YYEEEE. The CDR3 protein is CASSLWQANLYGYTF. The DNA for the CDR3 is TGTGCCAGCAGCTTGTGGCAGGCGAACCTCTATGGCTACACCTTC.

The chain has TRBV9 and TRBJ2-5, with a tentative D call TRBD2 (6 bases). CDR1 is SGDLS and CDR2 is YYNGEE in the germline V gene. V lost 0 bases to trimming and J lost 4 bases, with 13 bases between them. This CDR3 is 15 amino acids long. The chain's CDR3 is CASSVDRGEVETQYF. CDR3 DNA: TGTGCCAGCAGCGTAGATCGAGGGGAGGTAGAGACCCAGTACTTC.

The CDR3 here is CASSSPGVGTQYF. DNA for the CDR3: TGTGCCAGCAGCTCACCGGGTGTTGGGACCCAGTACTTC. The V gene is TRBV5-4, the J gene TRBJ2-5, with D unclear. V was cut by 3 bases and J by 7 bases, with 13 bases left in between. The CDR3 is 13 amino acids. Germline assignment: CDR1 SGHNT and CDR2 YYREEE (reference sequence).

In its sample, this clone was seen a few times. The chain links TRBV10-3 to TRBJ2-1; unclear D gene. V was clipped by 10 bases and J by 0 bases, with 7 bases between them. This CDR3 is built from 12 residues. In germline, CDR1 is ENHRY, CDR2 SYGVKD. CDR3: CATASSYNEQFF. CDR3 DNA sequence: TGTGCCACCGCCAGCTCCTACAATGAGCAGTTCTTC.

On this clone itself: The junction departs from the called germline gene at one end, perhaps through a read error. The chain links TRBV19 to TRBJ1-1; D not resolved. In germline, CDR1 is LNHDA, CDR2 SQIVND (reference sequence). The CDR3 consists of 13 residues. The CDR3 region has the DNA TGTGCCAGTAGTATAGCACAACAGACTCAAATCAGATTT. Protein: CASSIAQQTQIRF.

This clone was picked up a small number of times. The J gene is TRBJ2-7, the V gene TRBV2; 10 nucleotides align to TRBD1. The CDR3 runs 15 residues. Per the germline V gene, CDR1 is SNHLY and CDR2 is FYNNEI. Losses at the gene ends were 6 bases for V and 2 bases for J; bases not matched to a gene: 7. In DNA, the CDR3 is TGTGCCAGCAGAGACGACAGGGGGCGGGCCTACGAGCAGTACGTC. This translates into CASRDDRGRAYEQYV.

This clone was counted a few times. The chain recombines TRBV7-2 with TRBJ2-1; TRBD1 or TRBD2 may be the D gene (6 bases each). Per the germline V gene, CDR1 is SGHTA and CDR2 is FQGNSA. The CDR3 is 16 amino acids. Trimming shortened V by 5 bases and J by 3 bases, and 17 bases separated the two germline ends. This chain's CDR3 is CASSTDSRGYYNEQFF. In DNA, the CDR3 is TGTGCCAGCAGCACGGACAGCCGGGGGTACTACAATGAGCAGTTCTTC.

This clone occurred a few times. The chain links TRBV9 to TRBJ2-2, with D perhaps TRBD2 (6 bases). This CDR3 has 16 residues. Per germline, CDR1 SGDLS and CDR2 YYNGEE. With 0 bases removed from V and 1 base from J, the gap between germline ends came to 10 bases. The CDR3 here is CASSVGLAKNTGELFF. CDR3 nucleotides: TGTGCCAGCAGCGTAGGGCTAGCGAAGAACACCGGGGAGCTGTTTTTT.

The chain links TRBV19 to TRBJ1-1; unclear D gene. The CDR3 spans 13 residues. Trimming took 5 bases from V and 1 from J, leaving 8 bases between them. Germline V CDR1 and CDR2: LNHDA, SQIVND (reference sequence). The CDR3 region has the DNA TGTGCCAGTAGTTCCCTGAGGAACACTGAAGCTTTCTTT. This sequence encodes CASSSLRNTEAFF.